This is a list of T cell receptor beta chains from one sample in a study of human T cells and chemical hapten exposure. Using its own MiXCR run on the RACE reads, TCRdb lists one record per CDR3 protein. The sample has roughly 52,000 distinct CDR3 sequences; about 9.9% are singletons. The sample in question was whole blood, obtained in connection with sensitization to the hapten diphenylcyclopropenone (DPC). Every receptor here comes from a woman between 45 and 60 years old with alopecia areata. Some clones in this sample may be carry-over from other donors' samples. Both conserved end residues are part of each CDR3. The D gene is left open where the match is weak. Clone size is stated in some rows and not others, as once, few, many or a class when expanded.

d_call	v_call	j_call	clone_size	cdr3_nt	cdr3_aa
.	TRBV5-1	TRBJ1-2	few	TGCGCCAGCAGCGAGAACTATGGCTACACCTTC	CASSENYGYTF
.	TRBV19	TRBJ2-7	.	TGTGCCAGTCGATCGGGGAACAGGGACGAGCAGTACTTC	CASRSGNRDEQYF
.	TRBV3-1	TRBJ2-7	few	TGTGCCAGCAGCCAAGGCCCTGCCGAGGGGTACGAGCAGTACTTC	CASSQGPAEGYEQYF
.	TRBV27	TRBJ2-1	.	TGTGCCAGCAGTTTTAGAGTCGGGACACACAATGAGCAGTTCTTC	CASSFRVGTHNEQFF
TRBD1	TRBV7-2	TRBJ2-2	many	TGTGCCAGCAGCTCTTCGACAGGGGGCACCGGGGAGCTGTTTTTT	CASSSSTGGTGELFF
TRBD1	TRBV15	TRBJ1-1	once	TGTGCCACCAGCAGAGATAGGGGACAGGGAATGAACACTGAAGCTTTCTTT	CATSRDRGQGMNTEAFF
TRBD1	TRBV6-4	TRBJ2-6	.	TGTGCCAGCAGTGTTAGGACAGGACTTTCTGGGGCCAACGTCCTGACTTTC	CASSVRTGLSGANVLTF
TRBD2	TRBV6-2/TRBV6-3	TRBJ2-7	many	TGTGCCAGAGAAGGCGCGGGGGGCGAGCAGTACTTC	CAREGAGGEQYF
TRBD1	TRBV12-3/TRBV12-4	TRBJ1-4	.	TGTGCCAGCAGTAGAAACAGGGGGACCAATGAAAAACTGTTTTTT	CASSRNRGTNEKLFF
TRBD2	TRBV29-1	TRBJ2-5	many	TGCAGCGCCGACGGACTAGCGGGGCCCCCAGAGACCCAGTACTTC	CSADGLAGPPETQYF
.	TRBV29-1	TRBJ2-7	few	TGCAGCGTTGAATCTTTGGCCGAAGCTAGCGAGCAGTACTTC	CSVESLAEASEQYF
TRBD1	TRBV6-6	TRBJ2-7	.	TGTGCCAGCAGTTACCTGCCCTGGGACAGGGCAGACGAGCAGTACTTC	CASSYLPWDRADEQYF
.	TRBV28	TRBJ1-4	few	TGTGCCAGCAGTACCACTCCGAATGAAAAACTGTTTTTT	CASSTTPNEKLFF
.	TRBV12-3/TRBV12-4	TRBJ1-4	many	TGTGCCAGCAGTTTGATGGAACATAATGAAAAACTGTTTTTT	CASSLMEHNEKLFF
.	TRBV20-1	TRBJ1-5	.	TGCAGTGCTAGAGTAGGGGCGGGCAATCAGCCCCAGCATTTT	CSARVGAGNQPQHF
.	TRBV3-1	TRBJ1-1	.	TGTGCCAGCTCGGGACAATTCAACACTGAAGCTTTCTTT	CASSGQFNTEAFF
.	TRBV4-3	TRBJ1-6	.	TGCGCCAGCAGCCAAGGGGTATCACCCCTCCACTTT	CASSQGVSPLHF
.	TRBV15	TRBJ2-7	.	TGTGCCACCAGCAGAGACCCGAGGGGGAGGGCCTACGAGCAGTACTTC	CATSRDPRGRAYEQYF
.	TRBV6-1	TRBJ1-2	many	TGTGCCAGCAGTGAAGCGGTCCGGGCAGGGTTCCTTAACTATGGCTACACCTTC	CASSEAVRAGFLNYGYTF
TRBD1	TRBV18	TRBJ1-4	.	TGTGCCAGCTCACCTAATCTACAGGGGGCGCGAACTAATGAAAAACTGTTTTTT	CASSPNLQGARTNEKLFF
.	TRBV11-2	TRBJ1-1	.	TGTGCCAGCAGCTTATTGGGGGGCGACACTGAAGCTTTCTTT	CASSLLGGDTEAFF
.	TRBV9	TRBJ2-2	.	TGTGCCAGCAGCGTAAGGGCTAGCGTTTTGAACACCGGGGAGCTGTTTTTT	CASSVRASVLNTGELFF
.	TRBV19	TRBJ1-6	.	TGTGCCAGTAGTATCGGGGTTAAGGCCTATAATTCACCCCTCCACTTT	CASSIGVKAYNSPLHF
.	TRBV28	TRBJ2-3	many	TGTGCCAGCAGTTACCTGATAAGGACAGCCCATGTTTATACGCAGTATTTT	CASSYLIRTAHVYTQYF
.	TRBV3-1	TRBJ2-7	many	TGTGCCAGCAGCTCCCCCGCTTCACTTCGTGGGAGGAACGAGCAGTACTTC	CASSSPASLRGRNEQYF
TRBD1	TRBV7-2	TRBJ1-2	many	TGTGCCAGCAGCCAGGACAGGGGGCGGTATGGCTACACCTTC	CASSQDRGRYGYTF
.	TRBV2	TRBJ1-3	many	TGTGCCAGCAGGCCACAGAGCTCTGGAAACACCATATATTTT	CASRPQSSGNTIYF
.	TRBV3-1	TRBJ2-2	many	TGTGCCAGCAGCCAAGTACGCACCGGGGAGCTGTTTTTT	CASSQVRTGELFF
TRBD1	TRBV29-1	TRBJ1-1	many	TGCAGCGTTGGGGACAGGGTAAAGGGGAACACTGAAGCTTTCTTT	CSVGDRVKGNTEAFF
.	TRBV20-1	TRBJ2-7	few	TGCAGTGCTAGGCCCCAGAAGAGCTCCTACGAGCAGTACTTC	CSARPQKSSYEQYF
.	TRBV6-1	TRBJ1-1	.	TGTGCCAGCAGTGAAGCGGGAAGGGGGAACACTGAAGCTTTCTTT	CASSEAGRGNTEAFF
.	TRBV28	TRBJ1-3	many	TGTGCCAGCAGCTCCCCTCGGCGGACCTCTGGAAACACCATATATTTT	CASSSPRRTSGNTIYF